The entry below gives a single TCR beta chain sequence along with its context. This sample is drawn from a study of blood T cell repertoires in COVID-19. Study-level background: COVID-19 samples from acute and convalescent phases originated in the United States, Italy and Spain. T cells, B-cell-depleted T cells, or PBMCs supplied cDNA or gDNA.

Germline assignment: CDR1 LGHNA and CDR2 YSLEER. V dropped 0 bases and J dropped 11 bases, with 17 bases sitting between them. The CDR3 loop spans 15 amino acids. Profiling relied on immunoSEQ multiplex PCR, and the TCRdb table lists in-frame clones only, not all of them. This sample has under 250,000 clones; almost 90% occur once, and the top ten carry around 2.9%. The chain uses TRBV4-3 and TRBJ1-5; possibly TRBD1 for D (6 bases). Sequencing was done on a sample of peripheral blood. The clonotype was recovered from a woman in her fifties or sixties with acute or convalescent COVID-19. The CDR3 DNA sequence: TGCGCCAGCAGCCAAGAGGTCCAGGGGTCCGATACCCAGCATTTT. As protein: CASSQEVQGSDTQHF.